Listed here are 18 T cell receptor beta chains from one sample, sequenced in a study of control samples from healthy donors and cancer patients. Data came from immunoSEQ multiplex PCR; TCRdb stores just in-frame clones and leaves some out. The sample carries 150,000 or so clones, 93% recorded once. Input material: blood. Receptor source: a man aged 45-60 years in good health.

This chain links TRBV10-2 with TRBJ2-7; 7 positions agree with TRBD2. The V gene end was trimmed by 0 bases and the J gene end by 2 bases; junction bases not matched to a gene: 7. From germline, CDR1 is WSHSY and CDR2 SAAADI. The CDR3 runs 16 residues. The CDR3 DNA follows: TGCGCCAGCAGTGAGTCGATAAGCGGGAAGACCTACGAGCAGTACTTC. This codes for CASSESISGKTYEQYF.

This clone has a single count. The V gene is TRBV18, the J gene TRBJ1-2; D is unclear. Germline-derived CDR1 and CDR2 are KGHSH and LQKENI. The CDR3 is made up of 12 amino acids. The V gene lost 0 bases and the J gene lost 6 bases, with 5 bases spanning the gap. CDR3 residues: CASSPPSNGYTF. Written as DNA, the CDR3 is TGTGCCAGCTCACCACCGTCCAATGGCTACACCTTC.

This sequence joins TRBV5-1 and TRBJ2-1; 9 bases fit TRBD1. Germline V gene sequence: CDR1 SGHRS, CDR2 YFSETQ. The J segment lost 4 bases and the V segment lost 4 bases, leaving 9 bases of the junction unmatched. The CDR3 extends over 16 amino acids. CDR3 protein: CASSPGTGFGYNEQFF. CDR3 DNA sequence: TGCGCCAGCAGCCCGGGGACAGGGTTCGGGTACAATGAGCAGTTCTTC.

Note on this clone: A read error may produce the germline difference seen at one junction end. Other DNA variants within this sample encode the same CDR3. CDR3 nucleotide sequence: TGTGCCAGCAGCTTCGACCTAAATCAGCCCCAGCATTTT. This sequence encodes CASSFDLNQPQHF. The V gene is TRBV5-1, the J gene TRBJ1-5, with no clear D. Germline loops: CDR1 SGHRS, CDR2 YFSETQ. The CDR3 extends over 13 amino acids.

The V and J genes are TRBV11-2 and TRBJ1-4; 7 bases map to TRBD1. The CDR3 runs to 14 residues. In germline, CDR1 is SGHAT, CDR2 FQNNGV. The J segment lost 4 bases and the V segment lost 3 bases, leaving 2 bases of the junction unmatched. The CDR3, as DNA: TGTGCCAGCAGCTTCCAGGGGGTTAATGAAAAACTGTTTTTT. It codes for CASSFQGVNEKLFF.

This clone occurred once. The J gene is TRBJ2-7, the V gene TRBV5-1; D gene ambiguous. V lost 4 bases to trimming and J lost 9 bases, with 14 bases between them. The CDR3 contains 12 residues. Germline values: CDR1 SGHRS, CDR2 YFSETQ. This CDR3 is CASSDTTSVQYF. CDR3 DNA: TGCGCCAGCAGCGATACAACGTCGGTGCAGTACTTC. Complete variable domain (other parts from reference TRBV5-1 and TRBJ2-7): KAGVTQTPRYLIKTRGQQVTLSCSPISGHRSVSWYQQTPGQGLQFLFEYFSETQRNKGNFPGRFSGRQFSNSRSEMNVSTLELGDSALYLCASSDTTSVQYFGPGTRLTVT.

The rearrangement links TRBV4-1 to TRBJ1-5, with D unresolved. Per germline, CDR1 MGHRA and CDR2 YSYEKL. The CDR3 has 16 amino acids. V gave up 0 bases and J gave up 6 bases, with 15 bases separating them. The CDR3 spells CASSQDTIGLGQPQHF. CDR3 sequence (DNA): TGCGCCAGCAGCCAAGATACGATAGGGCTGGGTCAGCCCCAGCATTTT.

CDR3 sequence: CASSRAPELAGDKTQYF. DNA for the CDR3: TGCGCCAGCAGCCGCGCCCCCGAACTAGCGGGAGACAAGACCCAGTACTTC. The rearrangement joins TRBV4-1 to TRBJ2-5; the match to TRBD2 covers 11 bases. From germline, CDR1 is MGHRA and CDR2 YSYEKL. The V gene end was trimmed by 4 bases and the J gene end by 6 bases; junction bases not matched to a gene: 13. There are 17 residues in the CDR3.

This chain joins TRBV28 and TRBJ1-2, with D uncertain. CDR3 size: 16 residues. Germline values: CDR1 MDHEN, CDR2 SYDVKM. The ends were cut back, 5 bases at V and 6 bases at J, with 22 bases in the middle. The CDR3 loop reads CASSPKDPAGLNGYTF. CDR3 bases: TGTGCCAGCAGTCCAAAAGATCCCGCAGGACTCAATGGCTACACCTTC.

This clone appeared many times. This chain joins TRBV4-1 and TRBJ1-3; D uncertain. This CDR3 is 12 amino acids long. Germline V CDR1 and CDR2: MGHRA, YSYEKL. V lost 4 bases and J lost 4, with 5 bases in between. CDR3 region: CASSRPGNTIYF. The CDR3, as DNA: TGCGCCAGCAGCCGTCCCGGAAACACCATATATTTT.

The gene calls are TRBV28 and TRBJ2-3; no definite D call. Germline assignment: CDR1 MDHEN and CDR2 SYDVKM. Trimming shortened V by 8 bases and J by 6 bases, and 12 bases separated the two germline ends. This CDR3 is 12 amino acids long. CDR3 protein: CASSPTMDTQYF. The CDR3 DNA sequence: TGTGCCAGCTCCCCCACGATGGATACGCAGTATTTT.

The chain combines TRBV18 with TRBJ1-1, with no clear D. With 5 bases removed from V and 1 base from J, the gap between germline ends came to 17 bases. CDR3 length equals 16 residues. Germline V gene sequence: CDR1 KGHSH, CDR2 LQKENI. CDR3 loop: CASSAPTLKPNTEAFF. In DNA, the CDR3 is TGTGCCAGCTCAGCCCCTACACTAAAACCGAACACTGAAGCTTTCTTT.

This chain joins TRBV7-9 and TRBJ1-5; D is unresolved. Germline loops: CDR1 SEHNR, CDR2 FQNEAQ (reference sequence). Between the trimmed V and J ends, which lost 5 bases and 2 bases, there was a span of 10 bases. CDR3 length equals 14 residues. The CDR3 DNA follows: TGTGCCAGCAGCCCGCTAGGCGGCAATCAGCCCCAGCATTTT. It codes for CASSPLGGNQPQHF.

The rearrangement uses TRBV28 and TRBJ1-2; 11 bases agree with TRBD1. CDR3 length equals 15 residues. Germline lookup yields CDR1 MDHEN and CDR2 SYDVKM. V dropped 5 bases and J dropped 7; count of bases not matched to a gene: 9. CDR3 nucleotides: TGTGCCAGCAGTCGACTCCGGGACAGGGGGATTGGCTACACCTTC. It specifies CASSRLRDRGIGYTF.

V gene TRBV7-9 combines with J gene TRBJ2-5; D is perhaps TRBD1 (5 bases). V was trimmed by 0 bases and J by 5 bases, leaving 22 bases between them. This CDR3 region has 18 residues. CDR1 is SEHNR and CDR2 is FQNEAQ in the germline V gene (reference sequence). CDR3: CASSLANPRAGKRETQYF. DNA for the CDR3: TGTGCCAGCAGCTTAGCGAACCCTAGGGCAGGGAAAAGGGAGACCCAGTACTTC.

The CDR3 region has the DNA TGTGCCAGCTCACCACCCCGGGACAGGGGACTAGCGGGAGTTCGGGCAGATACGCAGTATTTT. Translated: CASSPPRDRGLAGVRADTQYF. This sequence joins TRBV18 and TRBJ2-3, with TRBD2 matching over 14 bases. The CDR3 spans 21 residues. V lost 0 bases to trimming and J lost 4 bases; unmatched junction nucleotides: 15. Germline V gives CDR1 KGHSH, CDR2 LQKENI.

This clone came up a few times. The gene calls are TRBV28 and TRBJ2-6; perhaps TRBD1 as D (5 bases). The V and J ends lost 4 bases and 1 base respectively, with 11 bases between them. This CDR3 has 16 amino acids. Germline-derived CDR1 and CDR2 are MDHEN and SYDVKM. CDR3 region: CASSSPPGSGANVLTF. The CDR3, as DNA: TGTGCCAGCAGTTCGCCTCCAGGGTCTGGGGCCAACGTCCTGACTTTC.

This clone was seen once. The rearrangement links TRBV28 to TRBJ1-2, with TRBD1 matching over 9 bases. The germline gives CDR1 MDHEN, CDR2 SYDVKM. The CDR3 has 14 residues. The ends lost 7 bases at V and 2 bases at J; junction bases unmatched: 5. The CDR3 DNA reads TGTGCCAGCATTCCCGGACAGGGGAACTATGGCTACACCTTC. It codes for CASIPGQGNYGYTF.